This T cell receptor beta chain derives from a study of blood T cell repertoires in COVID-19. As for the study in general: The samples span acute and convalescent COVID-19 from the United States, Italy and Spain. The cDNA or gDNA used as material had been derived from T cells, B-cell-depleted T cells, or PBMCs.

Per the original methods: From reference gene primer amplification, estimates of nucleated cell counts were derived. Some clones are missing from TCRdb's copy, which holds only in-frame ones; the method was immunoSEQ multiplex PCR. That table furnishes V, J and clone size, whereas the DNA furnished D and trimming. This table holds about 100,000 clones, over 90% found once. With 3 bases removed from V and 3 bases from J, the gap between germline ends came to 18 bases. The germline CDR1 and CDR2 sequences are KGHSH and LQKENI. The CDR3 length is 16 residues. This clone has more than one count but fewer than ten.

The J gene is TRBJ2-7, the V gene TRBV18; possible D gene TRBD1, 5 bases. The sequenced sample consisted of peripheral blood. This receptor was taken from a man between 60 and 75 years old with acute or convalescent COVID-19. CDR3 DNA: TGTGCCAGCTCACCCGGGTGGGCAGGGAAAGTCTACGAGCAGTACTTC. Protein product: CASSPGWAGKVYEQYF.